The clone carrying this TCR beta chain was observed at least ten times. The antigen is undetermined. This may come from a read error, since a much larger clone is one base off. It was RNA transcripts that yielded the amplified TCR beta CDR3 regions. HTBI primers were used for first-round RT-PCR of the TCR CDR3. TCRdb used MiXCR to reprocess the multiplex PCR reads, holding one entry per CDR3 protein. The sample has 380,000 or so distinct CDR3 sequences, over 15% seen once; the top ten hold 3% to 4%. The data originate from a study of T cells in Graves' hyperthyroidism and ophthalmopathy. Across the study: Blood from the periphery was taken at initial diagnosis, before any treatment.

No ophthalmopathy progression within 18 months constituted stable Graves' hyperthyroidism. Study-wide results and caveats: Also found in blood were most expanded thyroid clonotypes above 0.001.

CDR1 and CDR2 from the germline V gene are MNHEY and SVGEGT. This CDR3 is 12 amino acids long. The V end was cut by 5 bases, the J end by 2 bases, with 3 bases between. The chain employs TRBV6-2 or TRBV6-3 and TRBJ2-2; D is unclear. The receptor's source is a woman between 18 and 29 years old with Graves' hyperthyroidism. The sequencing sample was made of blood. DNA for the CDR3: TGTGCCAGCAGTATTAACACCGGGGAGCTGTTTTTT. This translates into CASSINTGELFF.